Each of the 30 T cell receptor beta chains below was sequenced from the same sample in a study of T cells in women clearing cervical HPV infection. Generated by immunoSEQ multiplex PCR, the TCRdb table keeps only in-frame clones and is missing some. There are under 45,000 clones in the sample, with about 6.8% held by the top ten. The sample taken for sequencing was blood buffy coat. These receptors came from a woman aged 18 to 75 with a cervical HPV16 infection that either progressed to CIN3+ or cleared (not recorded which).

The sequenced CDR3 bases are TGTGCCAGCAGCCAAGAATGGCGGTTCACAGATACG. Translation gives CASSQEWRFTDT. The whole CDR3 sequence is CASSQEWRFTDTQYF. This chain links TRBV4-2 with TRBJ2-3; no reliable D call. The read comes to an end 3 residues before the CDR3 does, leaving the germline J gene to fill in the end. The CDR3 runs to 15 residues. Deletions cut 0 bases from V and 2 bases from J, with 9 bases between. Germline assignment: CDR1 LGHNA and CDR2 YNFKEQ.

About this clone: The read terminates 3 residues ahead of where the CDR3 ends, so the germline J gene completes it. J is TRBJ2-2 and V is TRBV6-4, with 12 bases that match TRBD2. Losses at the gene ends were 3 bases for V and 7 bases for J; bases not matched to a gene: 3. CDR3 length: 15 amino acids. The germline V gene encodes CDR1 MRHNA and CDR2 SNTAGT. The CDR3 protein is CASSELAGGHGELFF. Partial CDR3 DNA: TGTGCCAGCAGTGAACTAGCGGGAGGACACGGGGAG.

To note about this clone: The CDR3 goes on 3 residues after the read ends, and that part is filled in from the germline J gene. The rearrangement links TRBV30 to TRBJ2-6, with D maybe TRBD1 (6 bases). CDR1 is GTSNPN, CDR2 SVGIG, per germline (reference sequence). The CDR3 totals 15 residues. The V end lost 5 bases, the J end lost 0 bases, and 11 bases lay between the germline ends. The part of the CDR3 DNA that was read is TGTGCCTGGGGGACACGCGCCTCTGGGGCCAACGTC. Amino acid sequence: CAWGTRASGANV. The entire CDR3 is CAWGTRASGANVLTF.

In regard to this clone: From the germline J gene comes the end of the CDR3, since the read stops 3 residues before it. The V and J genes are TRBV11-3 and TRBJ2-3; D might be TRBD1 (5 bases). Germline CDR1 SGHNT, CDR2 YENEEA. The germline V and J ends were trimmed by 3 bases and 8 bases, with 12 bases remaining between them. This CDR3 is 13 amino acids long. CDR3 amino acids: CASSFAREGTQYF. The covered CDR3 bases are TGTGCCAGCAGCTTTGCCAGGGAAGGTACG.

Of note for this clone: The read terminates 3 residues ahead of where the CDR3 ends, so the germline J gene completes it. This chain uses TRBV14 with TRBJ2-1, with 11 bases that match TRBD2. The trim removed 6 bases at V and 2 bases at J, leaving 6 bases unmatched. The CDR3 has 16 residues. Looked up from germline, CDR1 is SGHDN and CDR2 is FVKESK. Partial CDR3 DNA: TGTGCCAGCAGAGGTAGCGGGGGGGCGCCCTACAATGAG. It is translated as CASRGSGGAPYNE. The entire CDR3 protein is CASRGSGGAPYNEQFF. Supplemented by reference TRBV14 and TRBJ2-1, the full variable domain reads EAGVTQFPSHSVIEKGQTVTLRCDPISGHDNLYWYRRVMGKEIKFLLHFVKESKQDESGMPNNRFLAERTGGTYSTLKVQPAELEDSGVYFCASRGSGGAPYNEQFFGPGTRLTVL.

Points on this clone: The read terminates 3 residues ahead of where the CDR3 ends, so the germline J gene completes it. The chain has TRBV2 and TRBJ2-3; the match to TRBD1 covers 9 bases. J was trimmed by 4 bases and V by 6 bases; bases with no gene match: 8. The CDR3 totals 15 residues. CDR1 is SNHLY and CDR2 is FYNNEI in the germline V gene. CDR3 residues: CASRPDRGRADTQYF. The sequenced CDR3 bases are TGTGCCAGCAGACCCGACAGGGGGAGGGCAGATACG.

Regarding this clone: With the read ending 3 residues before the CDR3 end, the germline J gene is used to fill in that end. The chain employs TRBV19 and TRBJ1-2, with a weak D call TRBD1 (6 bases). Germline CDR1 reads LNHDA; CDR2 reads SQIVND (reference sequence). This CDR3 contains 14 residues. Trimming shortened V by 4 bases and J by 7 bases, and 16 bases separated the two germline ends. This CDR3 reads CASSNGQLVSGYTF. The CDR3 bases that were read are TGTGCCAGTAGTAACGGACAGCTAGTTTCTGGC. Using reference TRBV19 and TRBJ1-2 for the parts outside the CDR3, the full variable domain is DGGITQSPKYLFRKEGQNVTLSCEQNLNHDAMYWYRQDPGQGLRLIYYSQIVNDFQKGDIAEGYSVSREKKESFPLTVTSAQKNPTAFYLCASSNGQLVSGYTFGSGTRLTVV.

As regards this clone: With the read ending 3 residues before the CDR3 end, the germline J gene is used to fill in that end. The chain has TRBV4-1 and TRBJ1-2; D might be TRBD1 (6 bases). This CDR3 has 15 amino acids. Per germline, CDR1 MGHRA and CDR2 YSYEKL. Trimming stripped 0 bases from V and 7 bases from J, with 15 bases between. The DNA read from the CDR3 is TGCGCCAGCAGCCAAGATTCTCAGGGGCTAGTTGGC. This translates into CASSQDSQGLVG. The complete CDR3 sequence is CASSQDSQGLVGYTF.

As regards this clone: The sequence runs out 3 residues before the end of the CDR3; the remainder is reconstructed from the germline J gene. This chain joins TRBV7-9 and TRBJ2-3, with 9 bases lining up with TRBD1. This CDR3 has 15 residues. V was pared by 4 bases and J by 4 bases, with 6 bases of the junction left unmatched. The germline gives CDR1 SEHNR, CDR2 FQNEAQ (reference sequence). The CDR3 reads CASSWGQGGSDTQYF. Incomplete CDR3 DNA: TGTGCCAGCAGCTGGGGACAGGGTGGATCAGATACG. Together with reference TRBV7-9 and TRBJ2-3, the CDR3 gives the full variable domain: DTGVSQNPRHKITKRGQNVTFRCDPISEHNRLYWYRQTLGQGPEFLTYFQNEAQLEKSRLLSDRFSAERPKGSFSTLEIQRTEQGDSAMYLCASSWGQGGSDTQYFGPGTRLTVL.

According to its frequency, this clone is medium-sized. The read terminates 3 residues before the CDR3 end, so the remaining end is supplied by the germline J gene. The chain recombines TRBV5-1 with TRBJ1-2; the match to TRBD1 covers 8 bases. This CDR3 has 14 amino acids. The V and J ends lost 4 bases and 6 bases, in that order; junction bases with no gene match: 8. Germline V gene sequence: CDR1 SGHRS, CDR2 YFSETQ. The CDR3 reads CASSRTGPVDGYTF. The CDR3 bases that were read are TGCGCCAGCAGCAGGACAGGGCCGGTTGATGGC.

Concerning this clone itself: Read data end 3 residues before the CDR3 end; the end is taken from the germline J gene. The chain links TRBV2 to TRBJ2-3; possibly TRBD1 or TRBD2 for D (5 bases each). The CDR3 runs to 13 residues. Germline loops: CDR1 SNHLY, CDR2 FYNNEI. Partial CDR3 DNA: TGTGCCAGCAGTTTAGAGGGGCCAAACCCG. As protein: CASSLEGPNP. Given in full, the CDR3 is CASSLEGPNPQYF.

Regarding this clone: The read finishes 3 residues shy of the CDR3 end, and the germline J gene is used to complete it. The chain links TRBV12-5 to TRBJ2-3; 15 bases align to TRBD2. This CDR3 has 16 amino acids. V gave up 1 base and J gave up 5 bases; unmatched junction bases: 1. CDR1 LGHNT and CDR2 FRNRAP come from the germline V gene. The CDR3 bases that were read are TGTGCTAGTGGTTTGGAGGGACTAGCGGGAGGAGATACG. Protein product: CASGLEGLAGGDT. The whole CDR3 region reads CASGLEGLAGGDTQYF.

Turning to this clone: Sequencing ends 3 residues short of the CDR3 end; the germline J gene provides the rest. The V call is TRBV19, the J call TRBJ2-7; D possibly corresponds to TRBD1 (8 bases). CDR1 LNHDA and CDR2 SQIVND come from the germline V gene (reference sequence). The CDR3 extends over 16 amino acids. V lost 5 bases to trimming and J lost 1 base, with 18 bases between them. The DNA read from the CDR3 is TGTGCCAGTAGTGCCACTGACAGGGGAGGGTCCTACGAG. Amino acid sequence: CASSATDRGGSYE. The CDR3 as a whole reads CASSATDRGGSYEQYF. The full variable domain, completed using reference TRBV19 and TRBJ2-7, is DGGITQSPKYLFRKEGQNVTLSCEQNLNHDAMYWYRQDPGQGLRLIYYSQIVNDFQKGDIAEGYSVSREKKESFPLTVTSAQKNPTAFYLCASSATDRGGSYEQYFGPGTRLTVT.

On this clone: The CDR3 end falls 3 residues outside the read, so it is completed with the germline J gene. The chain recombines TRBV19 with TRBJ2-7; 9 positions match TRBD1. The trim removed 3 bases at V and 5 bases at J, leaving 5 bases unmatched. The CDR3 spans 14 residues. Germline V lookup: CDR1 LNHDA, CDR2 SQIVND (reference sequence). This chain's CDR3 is CASSIRDRAHEQYF. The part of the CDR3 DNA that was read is TGTGCCAGTAGTATTAGGGACAGGGCCCACGAG.

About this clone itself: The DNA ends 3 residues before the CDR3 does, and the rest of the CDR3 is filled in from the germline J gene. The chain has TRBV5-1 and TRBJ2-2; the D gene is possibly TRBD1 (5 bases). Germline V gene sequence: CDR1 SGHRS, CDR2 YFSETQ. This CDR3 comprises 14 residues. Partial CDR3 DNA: TGCGCCAGCAGCTTGGGACAGATTGGGTCACCG. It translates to CASSLGQIGSP. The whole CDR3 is CASSLGQIGSPLFF. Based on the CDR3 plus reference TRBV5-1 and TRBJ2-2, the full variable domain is KAGVTQTPRYLIKTRGQQVTLSCSPISGHRSVSWYQQTPGQGLQFLFEYFSETQRNKGNFPGRFSGRQFSNSRSEMNVSTLELGDSALYLCASSLGQIGSPLFFGEGSRLTVL.

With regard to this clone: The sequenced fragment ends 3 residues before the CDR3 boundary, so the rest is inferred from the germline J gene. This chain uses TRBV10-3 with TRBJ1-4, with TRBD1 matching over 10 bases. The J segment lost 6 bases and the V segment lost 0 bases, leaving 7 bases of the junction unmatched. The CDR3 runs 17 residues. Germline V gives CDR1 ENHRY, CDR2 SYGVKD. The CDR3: CAISESGLGTGDEKLFF. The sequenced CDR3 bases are TGTGCCATCAGTGAGTCGGGTCTAGGGACAGGGGATGAAAAA.

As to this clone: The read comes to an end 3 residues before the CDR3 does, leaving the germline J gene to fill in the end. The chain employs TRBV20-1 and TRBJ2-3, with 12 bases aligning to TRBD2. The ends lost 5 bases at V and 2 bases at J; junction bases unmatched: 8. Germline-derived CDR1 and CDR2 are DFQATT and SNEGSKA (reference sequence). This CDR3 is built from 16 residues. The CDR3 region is CSAPDRTSGVTDTQYF. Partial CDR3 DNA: TGCAGTGCTCCCGATAGGACTAGCGGGGTCACAGATACG.

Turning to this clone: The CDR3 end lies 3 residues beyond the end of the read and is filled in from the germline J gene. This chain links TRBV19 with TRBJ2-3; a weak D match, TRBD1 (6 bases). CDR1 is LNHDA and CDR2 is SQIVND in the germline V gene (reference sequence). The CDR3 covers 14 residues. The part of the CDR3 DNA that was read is TGTGCCAGTAACAGGGCAGGTAACAATCAGCCG. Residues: CASNRAGNNQP. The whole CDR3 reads CASNRAGNNQPQYF.

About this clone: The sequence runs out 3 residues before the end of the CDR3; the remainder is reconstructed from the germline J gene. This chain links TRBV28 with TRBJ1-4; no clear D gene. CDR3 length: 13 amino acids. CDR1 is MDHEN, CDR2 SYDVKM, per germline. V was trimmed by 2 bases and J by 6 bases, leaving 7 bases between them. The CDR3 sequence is CASSLRVDEKLFF. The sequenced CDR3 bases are TGTGCCAGCAGTTTAAGGGTAGATGAAAAA.

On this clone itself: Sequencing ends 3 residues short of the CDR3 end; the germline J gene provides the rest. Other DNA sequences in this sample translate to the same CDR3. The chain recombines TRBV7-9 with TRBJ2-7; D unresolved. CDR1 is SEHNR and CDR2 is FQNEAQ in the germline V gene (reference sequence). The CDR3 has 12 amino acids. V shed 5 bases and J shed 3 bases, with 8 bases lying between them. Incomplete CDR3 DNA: TGTGCCAGCAGCCTCAGGAGCTACGAG. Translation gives CASSLRSYE. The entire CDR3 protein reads CASSLRSYEQYF.

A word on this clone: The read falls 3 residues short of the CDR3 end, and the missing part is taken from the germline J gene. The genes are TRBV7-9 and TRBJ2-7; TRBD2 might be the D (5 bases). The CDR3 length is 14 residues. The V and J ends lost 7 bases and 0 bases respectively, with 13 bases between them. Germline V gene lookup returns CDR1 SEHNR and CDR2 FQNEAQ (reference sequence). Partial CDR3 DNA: TGTGCCAGCAACAGCATACGGGGCTCCTACGAG. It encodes CASNSIRGSYE. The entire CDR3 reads CASNSIRGSYEQYF.

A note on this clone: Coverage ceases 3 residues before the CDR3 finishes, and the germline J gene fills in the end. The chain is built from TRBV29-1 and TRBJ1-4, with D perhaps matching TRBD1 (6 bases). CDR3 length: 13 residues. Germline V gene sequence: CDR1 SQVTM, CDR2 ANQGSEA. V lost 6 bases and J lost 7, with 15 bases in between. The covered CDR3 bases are TGCAGCGTGGAACAGGGAAAGAGTGAAAAA. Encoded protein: CSVEQGKSEK. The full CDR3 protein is CSVEQGKSEKLFF.

CDR3 amino acids: CASSVGKGGQGADGYTF. CDR3 DNA, as far as it was read: TGTGCCAGCAGTGTCGGTAAAGGGGGACAGGGGGCCGATGGC. The chain employs TRBV2 and TRBJ1-2, with 12 bases that match TRBD1. The missing CDR3 end, 3 residues past where the read stops, is filled in from the germline J gene. The CDR3 totals 17 residues. With V trimmed by 4 bases and J by 6 bases, 12 bases remained unmatched. Germline loops: CDR1 SNHLY, CDR2 FYNNEI.

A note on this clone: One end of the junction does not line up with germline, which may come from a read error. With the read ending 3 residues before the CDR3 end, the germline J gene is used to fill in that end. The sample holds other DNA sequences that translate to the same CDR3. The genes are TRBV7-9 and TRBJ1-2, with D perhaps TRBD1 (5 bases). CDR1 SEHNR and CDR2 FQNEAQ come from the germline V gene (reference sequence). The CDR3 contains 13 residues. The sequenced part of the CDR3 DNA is TGTGCCAGCAGCCCAGACAGCCTCTATGGG. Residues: CASSPDSLYG. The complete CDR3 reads CASSPDSLYGYTF. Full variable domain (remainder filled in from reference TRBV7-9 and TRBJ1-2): DTGVSQNPRHKITKRGQNVTFRCDPISEHNRLYWYRQTLGQGPEFLTYFQNEAQLEKSRLLSDRFSAERPKGSFSTLEIQRTEQGDSAMYLCASSPDSLYGYTFGSGTRLTVV.

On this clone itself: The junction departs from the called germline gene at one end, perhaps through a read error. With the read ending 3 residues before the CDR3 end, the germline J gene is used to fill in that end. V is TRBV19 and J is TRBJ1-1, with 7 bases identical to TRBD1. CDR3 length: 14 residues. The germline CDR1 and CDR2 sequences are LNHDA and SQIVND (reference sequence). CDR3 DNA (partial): TGTGCCAGTAGTTTCCTCAGGGGGAACGCTGAA. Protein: CASSFLRGNAE. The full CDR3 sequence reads CASSFLRGNAEAFF.

CDR3 in amino acids: CASSPLGFSGDGGYTF. The CDR3 DNA, read in part, is TGTGCCAGCAGCCCCCTCGGGTTCTCGGGGGATGGTGGC. The chain has TRBV7-6 and TRBJ1-2, with a possible D match to TRBD1 (5 bases). Coverage ceases 3 residues before the CDR3 finishes, and the germline J gene fills in the end. The CDR3 extends over 16 amino acids. V gave up 5 bases and J gave up 7 bases, with 23 bases separating them. Germline lookup yields CDR1 SGHVS and CDR2 FNYEAQ.

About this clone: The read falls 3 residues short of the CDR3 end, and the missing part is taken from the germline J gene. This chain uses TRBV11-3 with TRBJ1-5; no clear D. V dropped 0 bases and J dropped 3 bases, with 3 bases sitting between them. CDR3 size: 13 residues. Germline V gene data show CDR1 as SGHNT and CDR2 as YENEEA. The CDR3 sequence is CASSLDNNQPQHF. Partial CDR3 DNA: TGTGCCAGCAGCTTAGACAACAATCAGCCC.

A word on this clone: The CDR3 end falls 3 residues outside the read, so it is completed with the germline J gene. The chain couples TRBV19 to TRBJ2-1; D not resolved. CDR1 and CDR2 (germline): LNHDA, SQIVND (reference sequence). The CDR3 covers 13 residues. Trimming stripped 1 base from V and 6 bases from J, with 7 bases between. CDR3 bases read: TGTGCCAGTAGTATAGCGGGTGCCAATGAG. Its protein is CASSIAGANE. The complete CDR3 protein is CASSIAGANEQFF.

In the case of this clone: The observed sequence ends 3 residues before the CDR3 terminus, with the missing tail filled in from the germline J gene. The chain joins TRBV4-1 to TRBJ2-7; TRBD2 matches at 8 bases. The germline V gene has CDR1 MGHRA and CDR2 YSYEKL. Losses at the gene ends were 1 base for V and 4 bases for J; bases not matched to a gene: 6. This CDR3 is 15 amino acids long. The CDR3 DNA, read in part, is TGCGCCAGCAGCCAAGTTAGTAGCGGGGTATACGAG. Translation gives CASSQVSSGVYE. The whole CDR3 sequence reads CASSQVSSGVYEQYF.

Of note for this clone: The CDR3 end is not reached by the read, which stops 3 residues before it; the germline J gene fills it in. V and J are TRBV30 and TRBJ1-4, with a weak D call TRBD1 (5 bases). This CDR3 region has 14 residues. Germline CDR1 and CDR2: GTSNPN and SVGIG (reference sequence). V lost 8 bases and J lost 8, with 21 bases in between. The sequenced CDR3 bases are TGTGCCGAATCGATCGGACTCGGGGGGGAAAAA. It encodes CAESIGLGGEK. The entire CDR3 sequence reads CAESIGLGGEKLFF.